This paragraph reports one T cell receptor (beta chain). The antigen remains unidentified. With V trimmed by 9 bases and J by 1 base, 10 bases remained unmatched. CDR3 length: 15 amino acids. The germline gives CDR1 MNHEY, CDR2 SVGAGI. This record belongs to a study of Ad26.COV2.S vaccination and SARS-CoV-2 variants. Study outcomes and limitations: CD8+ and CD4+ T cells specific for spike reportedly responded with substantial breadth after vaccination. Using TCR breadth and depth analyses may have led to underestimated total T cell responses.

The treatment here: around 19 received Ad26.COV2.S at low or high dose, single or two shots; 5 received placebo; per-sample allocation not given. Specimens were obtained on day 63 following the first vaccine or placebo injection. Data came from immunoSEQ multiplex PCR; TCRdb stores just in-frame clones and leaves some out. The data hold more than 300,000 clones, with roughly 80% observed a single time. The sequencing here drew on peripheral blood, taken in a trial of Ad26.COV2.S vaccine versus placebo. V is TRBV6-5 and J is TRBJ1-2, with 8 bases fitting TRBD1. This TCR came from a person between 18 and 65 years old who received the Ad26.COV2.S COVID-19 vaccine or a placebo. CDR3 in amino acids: CASHQQGDRNYGYTF. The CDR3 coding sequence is TGTGCCAGTCATCAACAGGGGGACCGTAACTATGGCTACACCTTC.